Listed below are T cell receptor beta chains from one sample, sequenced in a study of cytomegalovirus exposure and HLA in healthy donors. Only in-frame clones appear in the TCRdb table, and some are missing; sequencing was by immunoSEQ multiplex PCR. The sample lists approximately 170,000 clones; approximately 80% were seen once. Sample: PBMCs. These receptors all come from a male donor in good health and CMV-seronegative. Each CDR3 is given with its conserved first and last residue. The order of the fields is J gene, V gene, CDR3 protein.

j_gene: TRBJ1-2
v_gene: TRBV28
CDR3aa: CASSFGAGGYPF

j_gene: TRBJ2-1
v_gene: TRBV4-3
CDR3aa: CASSQDGAGGLYNEQFF

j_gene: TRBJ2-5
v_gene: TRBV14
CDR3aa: CASSFGETQYF

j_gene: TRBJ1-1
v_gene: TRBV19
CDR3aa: CASSFRRGLMNTEAFF

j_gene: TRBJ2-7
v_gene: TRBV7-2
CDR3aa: CASSSQHSGVLYEQYF

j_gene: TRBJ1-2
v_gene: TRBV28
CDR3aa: CASSQTGSNGYTF

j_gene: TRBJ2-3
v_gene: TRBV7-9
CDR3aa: CASSLEVWDTGTDTQYF

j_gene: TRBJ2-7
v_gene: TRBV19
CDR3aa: CASSSTSGSYEQYF

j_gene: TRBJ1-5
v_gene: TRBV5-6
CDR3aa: CASSRYKTGDYYSNQPQHF

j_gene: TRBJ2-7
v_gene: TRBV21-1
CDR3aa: CASSSVQGAYEQYF

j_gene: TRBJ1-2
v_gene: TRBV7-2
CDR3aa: CASSLSRDYGYTF

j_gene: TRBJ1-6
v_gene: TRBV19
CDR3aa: CASSIPSRTGVNSPLHF

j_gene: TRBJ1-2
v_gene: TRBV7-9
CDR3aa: CASSLDSAADHGYPF

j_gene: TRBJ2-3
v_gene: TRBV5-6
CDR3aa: CASSLEVGEAADTQYF

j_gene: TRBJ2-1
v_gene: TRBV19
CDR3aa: CARQGIDNEQFF

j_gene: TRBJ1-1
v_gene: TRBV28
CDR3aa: CASRLSTGPNTEAFF

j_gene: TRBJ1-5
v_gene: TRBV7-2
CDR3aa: CASSPEGVQPQHF

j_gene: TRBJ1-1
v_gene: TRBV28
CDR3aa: CASTNWGGTEAFF

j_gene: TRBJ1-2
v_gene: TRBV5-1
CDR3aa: CASSDGRRYGYTF

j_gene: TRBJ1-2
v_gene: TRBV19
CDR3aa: CASSIRTGRGTNYGYPF

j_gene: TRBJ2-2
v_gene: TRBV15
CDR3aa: CATSRGGERRTGELFF

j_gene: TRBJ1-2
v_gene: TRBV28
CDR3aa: CASSLGGTGRDGYTF

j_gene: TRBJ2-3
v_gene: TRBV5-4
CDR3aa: CASSDRLPPNTDTQYF

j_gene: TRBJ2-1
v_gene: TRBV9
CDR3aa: CASSVEGHHRTGQFF

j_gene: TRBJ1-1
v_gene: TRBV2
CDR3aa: CASSEDPIIEAFF

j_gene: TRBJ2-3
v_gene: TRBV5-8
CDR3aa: CASIPGTGGLDTQYF

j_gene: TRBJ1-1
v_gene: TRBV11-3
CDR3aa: CASSPDRGTNTEAFF

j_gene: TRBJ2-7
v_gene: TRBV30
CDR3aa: CAWSDQGARSYEQYF

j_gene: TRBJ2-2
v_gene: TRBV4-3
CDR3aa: CASSQAPSSGVNTGELFF

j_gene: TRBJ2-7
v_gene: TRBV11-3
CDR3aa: CASSLESSYEQYF

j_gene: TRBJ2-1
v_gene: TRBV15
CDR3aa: CATSGGLYNEQFF